The T cell receptor (beta chain) under discussion was sequenced for a study of technical replicates of blood from a handful of donors. Clones were sequenced by immunoSEQ multiplex PCR, and TCRdb holds only the in-frame ones, with some missing. Seen here are about 79,000 clones, around 92% observed once, and the top ten hold 0.3% to 0.5%. The CDR3 has 15 residues. With 3 bases clipped from V and 4 bases from J, the junction kept 8 bases outside the gene matches. Germline values: CDR1 SGHRS, CDR2 YFSETQ. This rearrangement joins TRBV5-1 to TRBJ1-2, with 8 nucleotides matching TRBD1. The TCR comes from a human donor in good health. Some clones in this sample may be carry-over from other donors' samples. The specimen sequenced was T cells isolated from PBMCs. CDR3 in DNA: TGCGCCAGCAGCTCAGGACAGGGAACTGTCTATGGCTACACCTTC. This gives the protein CASSSGQGTVYGYTF.